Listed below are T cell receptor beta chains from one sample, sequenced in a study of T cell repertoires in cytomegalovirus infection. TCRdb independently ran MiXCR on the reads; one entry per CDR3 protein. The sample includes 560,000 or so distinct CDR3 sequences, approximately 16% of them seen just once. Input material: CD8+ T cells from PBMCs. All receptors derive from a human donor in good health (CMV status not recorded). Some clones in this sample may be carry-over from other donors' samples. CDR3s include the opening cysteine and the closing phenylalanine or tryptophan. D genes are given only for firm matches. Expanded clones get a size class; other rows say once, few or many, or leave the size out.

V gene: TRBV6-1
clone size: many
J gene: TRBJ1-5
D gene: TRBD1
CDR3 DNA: TGTGCCAGCAGTGCCGGGACAGGGGGCCGGCAGCCCCAGCATTTT
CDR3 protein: CASSAGTGGRQPQHF

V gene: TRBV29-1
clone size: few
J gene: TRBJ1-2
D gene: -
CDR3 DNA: TGCAGCGTCCGAACAGGCGATAACTATGGCTACACCTTC
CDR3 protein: CSVRTGDNYGYTF

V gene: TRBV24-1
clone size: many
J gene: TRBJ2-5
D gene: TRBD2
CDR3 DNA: TGTGCCACCAGTGGAAGCGGGAGGATAAAGACCCAGTACTTC
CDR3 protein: CATSGSGRIKTQYF

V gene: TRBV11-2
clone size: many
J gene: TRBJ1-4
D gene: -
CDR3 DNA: TGTGCCAGCAGCTCGAAAGGAGGGGTAGAGGCTAATGAAAAACTGTTTTTT
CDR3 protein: CASSSKGGVEANEKLFF

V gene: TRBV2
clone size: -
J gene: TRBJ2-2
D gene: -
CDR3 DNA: TGTGCCAGCAGTCCGGTGGGAGGACTGAACACCGGGGAGCTGTTTTTT
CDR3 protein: CASSPVGGLNTGELFF

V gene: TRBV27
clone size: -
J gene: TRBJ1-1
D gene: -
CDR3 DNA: TGTGCCAGCAGTTTAGATTCTCCTGGGACGAACACTGAAGCTTTCTTT
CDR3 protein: CASSLDSPGTNTEAFF

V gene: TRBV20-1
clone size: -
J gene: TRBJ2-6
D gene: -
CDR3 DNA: TGCAGTGTCGTTATCCCCCTAACTCCCTCTGGGGCCAACGTCCTGACTTTC
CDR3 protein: CSVVIPLTPSGANVLTF

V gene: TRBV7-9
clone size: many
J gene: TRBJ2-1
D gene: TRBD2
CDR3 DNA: TGTGCCAGCAGTCGCGAGCGGGACCCCTCCTACAATGAGCAGTTCTTC
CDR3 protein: CASSRERDPSYNEQFF

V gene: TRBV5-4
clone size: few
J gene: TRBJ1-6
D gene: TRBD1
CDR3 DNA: TGTGCCAGCAGTCATACAGGGGGCGGTTCACCCCTCCACTTT
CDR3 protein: CASSHTGGGSPLHF

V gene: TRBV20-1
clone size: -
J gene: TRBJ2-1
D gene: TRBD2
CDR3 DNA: TGCAGTGCTAGAGATCTCCCAGCGGGAGGGCCGGGCAATGAGCAGTTCTTC
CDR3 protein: CSARDLPAGGPGNEQFF

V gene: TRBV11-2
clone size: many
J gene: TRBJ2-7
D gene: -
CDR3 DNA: TGTGCCAGCACTTATTTCGCGCCCTACGAGCAGTACTTC
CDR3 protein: CASTYFAPYEQYF

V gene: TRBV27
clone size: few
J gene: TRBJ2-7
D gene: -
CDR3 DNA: TGTGCCAGCAGTTCCAGACTCTACTACGAGCAGTACTTC
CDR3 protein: CASSSRLYYEQYF

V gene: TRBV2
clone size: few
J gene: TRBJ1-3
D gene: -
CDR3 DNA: TGTGCCAGCCTTAGATTCTCTGGAAACACCATATATTTT
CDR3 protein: CASLRFSGNTIYF

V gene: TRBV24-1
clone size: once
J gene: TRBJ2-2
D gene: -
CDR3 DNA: TGTGCATCCAGTGTGGATGCAAACACCGGGGAGCTGTTTTTT
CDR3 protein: CASSVDANTGELFF

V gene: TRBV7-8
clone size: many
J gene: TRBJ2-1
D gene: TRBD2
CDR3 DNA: TGTGCCAGCAGCGAGGCTAGCGGGATCGGCGATGAGCAGTTCTTC
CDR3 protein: CASSEASGIGDEQFF

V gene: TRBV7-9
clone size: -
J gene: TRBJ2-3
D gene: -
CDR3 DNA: TGTGCCAGCAGCTTAGTCGGCAGGGCCACAGATACGCAGTATTTT
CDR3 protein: CASSLVGRATDTQYF

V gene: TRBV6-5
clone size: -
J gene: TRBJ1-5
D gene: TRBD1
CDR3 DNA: TGTGCCAGCAGTTGGGACAGACGGAACCAGCCCCAGCATTTT
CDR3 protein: CASSWDRRNQPQHF

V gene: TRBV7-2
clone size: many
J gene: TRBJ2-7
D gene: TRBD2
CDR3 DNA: TGTGCCAGCAGCTCCAAACTAGCGGGGGGAAACGAGCAGTACTTC
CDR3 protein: CASSSKLAGGNEQYF

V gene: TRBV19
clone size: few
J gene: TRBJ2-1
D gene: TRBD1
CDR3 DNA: TGTGCCAGTAGTATAGGGACAGGGGGAATTCGTAGTAATGAGCAGTTCTTC
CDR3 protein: CASSIGTGGIRSNEQFF

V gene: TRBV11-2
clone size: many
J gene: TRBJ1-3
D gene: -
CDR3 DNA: TGTGCCAGCAGCTTAGATCGATGGGGGTACGGAAACACCATATATTTT
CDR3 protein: CASSLDRWGYGNTIYF

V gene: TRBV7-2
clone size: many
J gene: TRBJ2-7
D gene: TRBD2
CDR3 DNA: TGTGCCAGCAGCCCATCGCGGGAGGGGCGGAGGGAGCAGTACTTC
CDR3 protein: CASSPSREGRREQYF

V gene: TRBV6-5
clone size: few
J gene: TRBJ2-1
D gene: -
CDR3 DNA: TGTGCCAGCAGTTACGGCAGGGAGAGGGGTGAGCAGTTCTTC
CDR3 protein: CASSYGRERGEQFF